This is a list of T cell receptor beta chains from one sample in a study of blood T cell repertoires in COVID-19. Assay used: immunoSEQ multiplex PCR; TCRdb lists only in-frame clones, some missing. Found here are about 130,000 clones, over 75% of them singletons; the top ten hold 6.6%. The sample was peripheral blood. The receptors were sampled from a man at least 80 years old with active or convalescent COVID-19. The CDR3 runs from the conserved cysteine through the conserved F or W. D genes are given only for firm matches. A row's size may be missing; if present it is once, few, many or a size class.

clone_size	v_call	d_call	j_call	cdr3_aa	cdr3_nt
.	TRBV7-9	TRBD1	TRBJ2-2	CASSKHRGQGTGELFF	TGTGCCAGCAGCAAGCACAGGGGGCAGGGGACCGGGGAGCTGTTTTTT
.	TRBV2	.	TRBJ2-3	CASSEATWRTDTQYF	TGTGCCAGCAGTGAAGCGACGTGGAGGACAGATACGCAGTATTTT
.	TRBV24-1	TRBD1	TRBJ1-4	CATSDLRTGLGEKLFF	TGTGCCACCAGTGATTTGCGGACAGGGCTGGGAGAAAAACTGTTTTTT
many	TRBV7-8	.	TRBJ2-5	CASSLGRGAETQYF	TGTGCCAGCAGCTTAGGTCGGGGGGCGGAGACCCAGTACTTC
.	TRBV30	.	TRBJ1-2	CAWSVELWGGDGYTF	TGTGCCTGGAGTGTAGAACTGTGGGGAGGAGATGGCTACACCTTC
.	TRBV7-3	TRBD1	TRBJ2-5	CASSPQGAYQETQYF	TGTGCCAGCAGCCCTCAGGGGGCGTACCAAGAGACCCAGTACTTC
.	TRBV5-1	TRBD1	TRBJ2-7	CASSLARGQSYEQYF	TGCGCCAGCAGCTTGGCCAGGGGGCAATCCTACGAGCAGTACTTC
few	TRBV6-6	TRBD1	TRBJ2-5	CASSRIGQGNPQETQYF	TGTGCCAGCAGTCGGATCGGACAGGGGAATCCCCAAGAGACCCAGTACTTC
.	TRBV14	TRBD1	TRBJ2-5	CASSPRQGAETQYF	TGTGCCAGCAGCCCCAGACAGGGTGCAGAGACCCAGTACTTC
few	TRBV30	TRBD2	TRBJ2-7	CAWSGSGSFEQYF	TGTGCCTGGAGTGGTAGCGGGAGTTTCGAGCAGTACTTC
.	TRBV12-5	TRBD2	TRBJ2-3	CASGLPSGTRTSADTQYF	TGTGCTAGTGGTTTGCCTTCTGGTACACGGACTAGCGCAGATACGCAGTATTTT
.	TRBV28	.	TRBJ1-1	CASTRPRGVGTEAFF	TGTGCCAGCACCAGACCAAGGGGCGTGGGCACTGAAGCTTTCTTT
few	TRBV6-5	TRBD1	TRBJ2-4	CASSYSVDRGQDIQYF	TGTGCCAGCAGTTACTCGGTTGACAGGGGTCAGGACATTCAGTACTTC
.	TRBV11-2	TRBD1	TRBJ1-3	CASSLEGRGSGNTIYF	TGTGCCAGCAGCTTAGAAGGCAGGGGGAGTGGAAACACCATATATTTT
.	TRBV29-1	.	TRBJ1-2	CSVGGNYGYTF	TGCAGCGTTGGAGGGAACTATGGCTACACCTTC
.	TRBV6-5	.	TRBJ1-4	CASLGGGPNEKLFF	TGTGCCAGCCTGGGGGGGGGCCCTAATGAAAAACTGTTTTTT
.	TRBV4-2	TRBD2	TRBJ2-7	CASSQAGGTEQYF	TGTGCCAGCAGCCAAGCGGGAGGAACCGAGCAGTACTTC
.	TRBV18	.	TRBJ1-1	CASSQQKGTNTEAFF	TGTGCCAGCTCACAACAGAAGGGGACAAACACTGAAGCTTTCTTT
once	TRBV4-1	TRBD1	TRBJ1-5	CASSQAQGAVQPQHF	TGCGCCAGCAGCCAAGCACAGGGGGCTGTTCAGCCCCAGCATTTT
few	TRBV4-1	.	TRBJ1-5	CASSQAGTRQPQHF	TGCGCCAGCAGCCAAGCAGGGACTCGGCAGCCCCAGCATTTT
once	TRBV14	.	TRBJ1-2	CASSQGGRGYGYTF	TGTGCCAGCAGCCAAGGAGGTCGTGGCTATGGCTACACCTTC
.	TRBV9	.	TRBJ2-5	CASSVAAGYGRETQYF	TGTGCCAGCAGCGTCGCCGCAGGGTATGGCAGGGAGACCCAGTACTTC
.	TRBV3-1/TRBV3-2	TRBD1	TRBJ2-5	CASSRGQGDLETQYF	TGTGCCAGCAGTCGGGGACAGGGTGACCTAGAGACCCAGTACTTC
.	TRBV27	.	TRBJ2-7	CASRSFIEYEQYF	TGTGCCAGCCGTAGTTTTATCGAATACGAGCAGTACTTC
once	TRBV28	.	TRBJ2-7	CASSLLQGRYEQYF	TGTGCCAGCAGTTTACTACAGGGTCGTTACGAGCAGTACTTC
.	TRBV19	.	TRBJ1-5	CASSFRDLSEPQHF	TGTGCCAGTAGTTTCCGTGACTTGAGCGAGCCCCAGCATTTT
.	TRBV5-1	.	TRBJ1-3	CASSLTGHLGNTIYF	TGCGCCAGCAGCTTGACGGGACATCTTGGAAACACCATATATTTT
.	TRBV18	.	TRBJ1-2	CASSPQGLPVGYGYTF	TGTGCCAGCTCACCGCAGGGCCTCCCGGTCGGCTATGGCTACACCTTC
.	TRBV6-6	.	TRBJ1-6	CASSYSQKTNSPLHF	TGTGCCAGCAGTTACTCGCAGAAAACTAATTCACCCCTCCACTTT
.	TRBV7-2	.	TRBJ1-1	CASSLGAGGLTEAFF	TGTGCCAGCAGCTTAGGAGCGGGGGGGTTGACTGAAGCTTTCTTT
.	TRBV5-1	TRBD1	TRBJ1-1	CASRRQGMNTEAFF	TGCGCCAGCAGACGACAGGGCATGAACACTGAAGCTTTCTTT
.	TRBV5-1	.	TRBJ2-1	CASSFQGGFYNEQFF	TGCGCCAGCAGCTTTCAGGGGGGCTTCTACAATGAGCAGTTCTTC
few	TRBV6-2/TRBV6-3	TRBD1	TRBJ2-3	CASSPGQRLSTDTQYF	TGTGCCAGCAGTCCGGGACAGAGGCTTAGCACAGATACGCAGTATTTT
.	TRBV10-1	.	TRBJ2-5	CASGLGDCQETQYF	TGCGCCAGCGGCCTAGGGGATTGCCAAGAGACCCAGTACTTC
.	TRBV11-2	.	TRBJ1-1	CASSVWDTQNTEAFF	TGTGCCAGCAGCGTTTGGGACACCCAGAACACTGAAGCTTTCTTT
.	TRBV4-2	TRBD1	TRBJ1-6	CASSQRRDRNNSPLHF	TGTGCCAGCAGCCAGCGCCGGGACAGGAATAATTCACCCCTCCACTTT
.	TRBV7-8	TRBD1	TRBJ2-5	CASSTGDRAIAETQYF	TGTGCCAGCAGCACAGGCGACAGGGCCATTGCAGAGACCCAGTACTTC
.	TRBV3-1/TRBV3-2	.	TRBJ1-1	CASSQGTQDEAFF	TGTGCCAGCAGCCAAGGGACACAGGATGAAGCTTTCTTT
.	TRBV5-1	.	TRBJ1-1	CASSPRQRNTEAFF	TGCGCCAGCAGCCCTAGACAGAGGAACACTGAAGCTTTCTTT
.	TRBV30	TRBD1	TRBJ1-4	CAWSYWTGSDQKLFF	TGTGCCTGGAGTTATTGGACAGGAAGTGACCAAAAACTGTTTTTT
many	TRBV5-6	.	TRBJ1-5	CASSLGGYRGNQPQHF	TGTGCCAGCAGCTTGGGAGGGTACAGGGGCAATCAGCCCCAGCATTTT
.	TRBV10-3	TRBD2	TRBJ2-1	CAIRRGSSYNEQFF	TGTGCCATCCGGCGGGGGAGCTCCTACAATGAGCAGTTCTTC